A selection of T cell receptor beta chains follows, all from one sample in a study of relationships among human T cell subsets. MiXCR, run by TCRdb on the multiplex PCR reads, gives a single entry per CDR3 protein. Found here are roughly 7,000 distinct CDR3 sequences, 70% of them singletons; the top ten hold around 50%. Sequenced sample: naive and transitional (CD45RA+) T cells sorted from blood. These receptor sequences come from a man aged 35-49 years in good health. CDR3s include the opening cysteine and the closing phenylalanine or tryptophan. The D gene is left open where the match is weak. Where a row states a size, it is once, few, many or the class of an expanded clone; other rows omit it.

>.|TRBV30|TRBJ1-2|.
CAWRQDANYGYTF
TGTGCCTGGAGGCAGGACGCTAACTATGGCTACACCTTC
>.|TRBV5-4|TRBJ1-3|TRBD1
CASSLGDRVSGNTIYF
TGCGCCAGCAGCTTAGGGGACAGGGTATCCGGAAACACCATATATTTT
>.|TRBV28|TRBJ2-5|.
CASSTEGDHPETQYF
TGTGCCAGCAGCACTGAAGGGGACCACCCAGAGACCCAGTACTTC
>.|TRBV18|TRBJ1-5|TRBD1
CASSPDRGNQPQHF
TGTGCCAGCTCACCGGACAGGGGCAATCAGCCCCAGCATTTT
>few|TRBV4-1|TRBJ2-7|.
CASSQEGTRSYEQYF
TGCGCCAGCAGCCAAGAGGGCACACGTTCCTACGAGCAGTACTTC
>.|TRBV5-6|TRBJ2-3|.
CASSLSSSGDTQYF
TGTGCCAGCAGCTTGTCTAGCAGCGGAGATACGCAGTATTTT
>.|TRBV20-1|TRBJ2-3|.
CSASGNTQYF
TGCAGTGCTAGTGGAAATACGCAGTATTTT
>.|TRBV7-9|TRBJ1-1|TRBD1
CASSPLQGAEAFF
TGTGCCAGCAGCCCTTTACAGGGGGCTGAAGCTTTCTTT
>once|TRBV10-3|TRBJ1-1|TRBD1
CATSRGQGMNTEAFF
TGTGCCACCTCAAGGGGACAGGGAATGAACACTGAAGCTTTCTTT
>.|TRBV21-1|TRBJ2-1|.
CASSIGTGYNEQFF
TGTGCCAGCAGCATAGGGACAGGGTACAATGAGCAGTTCTTC
>few|TRBV6-4|TRBJ2-3|TRBD2
CASSDAGEADTQYF
TGTGCCAGCAGTGACGCGGGAGAGGCAGATACGCAGTATTTT
>few|TRBV24-1|TRBJ2-1|TRBD1
CATSDSRDRSEQFF
TGTGCCACCAGTGATTCCCGGGACAGGAGTGAGCAGTTCTTC
>.|TRBV4-1|TRBJ2-7|.
CASSQGKGAYEQYF
TGCGCCAGCAGCCAAGGTAAAGGGGCCTACGAGCAGTACTTC
>once|TRBV11-2|TRBJ2-3|TRBD2
CASSFIAGASTDTQYF
TGTGCCAGCAGCTTCATAGCGGGGGCTAGCACAGATACGCAGTATTTT
>few|TRBV10-3|TRBJ2-7|.
CAIEETPSSYEQYF
TGTGCCATCGAGGAGACTCCCAGCTCCTACGAGCAGTACTTC
>few|TRBV3-1|TRBJ2-7|.
CASSQEVFYEQYF
TGTGCCAGCAGCCAAGAAGTGTTCTACGAGCAGTACTTC
>.|TRBV29-1|TRBJ2-1|.
CSVVGLSEQFF
TGCAGCGTTGTCGGACTTTCTGAGCAGTTCTTC
>.|TRBV28|TRBJ1-5|.
CASSVVAHQPQHF
TGTGCCAGCAGTGTCGTGGCCCATCAGCCCCAGCATTTT
>.|TRBV4-1|TRBJ2-7|.
CASSRGSEGDEQYF
TGCGCCAGCAGCCGGGGAAGCGAGGGGGACGAGCAGTACTTC
>.|TRBV18|TRBJ2-7|.
CASSLGPNYEQYF
TGTGCCAGCTCACTTGGGCCAAACTACGAGCAGTACTTC
>.|TRBV29-1|TRBJ2-7|.
CSVEDRETGYQQYF
TGCAGCGTTGAAGATCGGGAGACAGGCTATCAGCAGTACTTC
>once|TRBV5-4|TRBJ2-2|TRBD2
CASRRTSGGNTGELFF
TGCGCCAGCAGGAGGACTAGCGGGGGGAACACCGGGGAGCTGTTTTTT
>.|TRBV12-3/TRBV12-4|TRBJ2-1|.
CASISPQGGNEQFF
TGTGCCAGCATCAGCCCCCAGGGAGGCAATGAGCAGTTCTTC
>.|TRBV4-2|TRBJ2-7|TRBD2
CASSQESGLAGGAYEQYF
TGTGCCAGCAGCCAAGAGTCTGGCCTAGCGGGAGGGGCCTACGAGCAGTACTTC
>.|TRBV28|TRBJ2-7|.
CASSLLDEQYF
TGTGCCAGCAGTTTATTGGACGAGCAGTACTTC
>.|TRBV30|TRBJ2-2|.
CAWDTRDKTGELFF
TGTGCCTGGGACACCAGGGACAAAACCGGGGAGCTGTTTTTT
>.|TRBV2|TRBJ1-5|.
CASSVQVNQPQHF
TGTGCCAGCTCAGTACAGGTCAATCAGCCCCAGCATTTT
>.|TRBV28|TRBJ2-2|.
CASRPDLGTGELFF
TGTGCCAGCAGGCCGGACTTAGGTACTGGGGAGCTGTTTTTT
>few|TRBV19|TRBJ2-6|.
CASSQRSGANVLTF
TGTGCCAGCAGTCAGCGCTCTGGGGCCAACGTCCTGACTTTC
>.|TRBV28|TRBJ1-5|TRBD1
CASSFRDRAHQPQHF
TGTGCCAGCAGTTTCCGAGACAGGGCCCATCAGCCCCAGCATTTT